The TCR beta chain described here comes from a study of blood T cell repertoires in COVID-19. In the source study's methods: The assay estimated nucleated cells by amplifying reference gene primers. Clones were sequenced by immunoSEQ multiplex PCR, and TCRdb holds only the in-frame ones, with some missing. The V and J calls and clone size were taken over from that table, and D and trimming were inferred from the DNA. The profile covers tens of thousands of clones, with about 75% appearing a single time and around half taken by the ten largest. Ages ranged from 18 to 89 years, with residence in about 24 US areas. A case of COVID-19 had been met by exposed participants within 2 weeks before study entry. The CDR3 consists of 17 residues. The V gene's germline CDR1 is SGHTA and CDR2 FQGTGA. Losses at the gene ends were 5 bases for V and 7 bases for J; bases not matched to a gene: 12.

This rearrangement joins TRBV7-3 to TRBJ2-3; TRBD2 agrees at 13 bases. Input material: PBMCs or T cells enriched from blood (not recorded which). The clonotype was recovered from a woman aged 55 to 70 who had been exposed to COVID-19. For the CDR3, the DNA is TGTGCCAGCAGCCCACGGACGGGACTAGCGGGGTTGTATACGCAGTATTTT. The encoded protein is CASSPRTGLAGLYTQYF.